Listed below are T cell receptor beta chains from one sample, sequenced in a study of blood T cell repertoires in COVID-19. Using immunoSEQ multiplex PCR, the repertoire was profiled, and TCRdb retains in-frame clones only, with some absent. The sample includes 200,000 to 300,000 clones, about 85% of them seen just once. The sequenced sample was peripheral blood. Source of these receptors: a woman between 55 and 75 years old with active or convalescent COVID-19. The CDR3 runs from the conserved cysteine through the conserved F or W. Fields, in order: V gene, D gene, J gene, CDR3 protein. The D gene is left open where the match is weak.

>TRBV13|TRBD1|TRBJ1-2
CASSLQGGWGYTF
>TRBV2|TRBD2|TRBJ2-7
CASSLRPTSGSTYEQYF
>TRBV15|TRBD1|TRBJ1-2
CATSRDRTGGYGYTF
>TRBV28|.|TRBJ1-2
CASSITGGGYTF
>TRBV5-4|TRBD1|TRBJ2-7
CASSLATSRTGGPYEQYF
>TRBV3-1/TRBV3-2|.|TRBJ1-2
CASSQVTGFTSGYTF
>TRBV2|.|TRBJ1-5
CASTYGREGQPQHF
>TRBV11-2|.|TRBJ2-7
CASSPRLGSYEQYF
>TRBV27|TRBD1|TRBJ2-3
CASSLSRDRGTDTQYF
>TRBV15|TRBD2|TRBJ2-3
CATSRDIGEGGDTQYF
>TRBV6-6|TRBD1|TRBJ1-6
CAHRQGTGVAPLHF
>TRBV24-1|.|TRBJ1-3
CATSAGNTIYF
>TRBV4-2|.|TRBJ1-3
CASSQGQDGNTIYF
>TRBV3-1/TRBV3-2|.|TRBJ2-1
CASSQAGLGSYNEQFF
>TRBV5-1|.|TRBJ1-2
CASSSGDRVGYTF
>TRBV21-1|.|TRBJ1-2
CASSKAGQGSHGYTF
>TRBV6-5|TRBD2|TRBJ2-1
CASSYSAGGQGEQFF
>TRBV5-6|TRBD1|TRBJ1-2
CASSFWTGGRGGYTF
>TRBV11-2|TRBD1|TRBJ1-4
CASSLPHPDRVFSKEKLFF
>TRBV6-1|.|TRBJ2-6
CASSESHYRVGANVLTF
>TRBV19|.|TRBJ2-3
CASSQRVRVPIDTQYF
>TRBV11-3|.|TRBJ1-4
CASSPRRGAEKLFF
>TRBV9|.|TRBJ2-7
CASSVGPGHGDEQYF
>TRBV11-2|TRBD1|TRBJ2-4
CASSTRGLDIQYF
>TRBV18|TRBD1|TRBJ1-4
CASSPTGNNEKLFF
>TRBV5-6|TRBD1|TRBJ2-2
CASSPGTGGLNTGELFF
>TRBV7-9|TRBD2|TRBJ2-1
CASSLGLAGARPTYNEQFF
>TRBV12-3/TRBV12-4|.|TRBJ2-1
CASSLGRGNEQFF
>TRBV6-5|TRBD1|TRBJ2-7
CASIRDRAFYEQYF
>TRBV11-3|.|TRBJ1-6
CASSRRGNSPLHF
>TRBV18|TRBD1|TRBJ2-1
CATLRTGGPNEQFF
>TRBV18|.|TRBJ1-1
CATDTGMNTEAFF
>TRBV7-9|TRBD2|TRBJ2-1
CASSLSGLAGGGNEQFF
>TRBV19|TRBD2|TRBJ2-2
CASSPSPGGAGELFF
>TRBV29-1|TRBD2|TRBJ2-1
CSVEGTSREFF
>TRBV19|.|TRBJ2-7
CASSIDRTSSYEQYF
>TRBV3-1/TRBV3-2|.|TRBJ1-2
CASSQGILWNYGYTF